This T cell receptor (beta chain) was obtained from a study of blood T cells in healthy people across ages. Findings and caveats of the study: Compared with aged donors, long-lived donors showed fewer expanded clones, suggesting selection. For the donors, CMV status was unknown and possibly confounded expanded clonotype changes.

The V gene's germline CDR1 is MDHEN and CDR2 SYDVKM. This CDR3 comprises 13 residues. PCR was performed a second time for roughly 7 to 12 cycles using a sample-barcoded 5' primer and a J-beta primer mix. Unique molecular identifiers of 12 random nucleotides labeled each cDNA. TCRdb re-analysed the 5' RACE reads in MiXCR, keeping a single row per CDR3 protein. The repertoire holds hundreds of thousands of distinct CDR3 sequences, with roughly half as singletons. Remarks on this clonotype: Its antigen remains unknown. A much larger clone is a single base away; this may be a read error.

What was sequenced was blood. The chain joins TRBV28 to TRBJ2-5; 8 nucleotides agree with TRBD1. The receptor was isolated from a woman of 80 years or more in good health. CDR3 nucleotides: TGTGCCAGCGGGAGACAGGGGAGAGAGGCCCAGTACTTC. It encodes CASGRQGREAQYF.